Listed below are T cell receptor beta chains from one sample, sequenced in a study of cytomegalovirus exposure and HLA in healthy donors. Using immunoSEQ multiplex PCR, the repertoire was profiled, and TCRdb retains in-frame clones only, with some absent. The sample carries some 190,000 clones, about four fifths recorded once. The sequenced sample consisted of PBMCs. These receptor sequences come from a woman aged 30 to 39 in good health and CMV-seronegative. Both conserved end residues are part of each CDR3. The D gene is left open where the match is weak. Expanded clones are given a class, and other clones once, few, many or no size at all.

>TRBJ2-3|-|TRBV5-1|-
TGCGCCAGCAGCTTGGCCCAATCCACAGATACGCAGTATTTT
CASSLAQSTDTQYF
>TRBJ2-7|-|TRBV6-5|-
TGTGCCAGCAGGGGGAACAGGGCGGCTACCTACGAGCAGTACTTC
CASRGNRAATYEQYF
>TRBJ2-3|-|TRBV6-5|-
TGTGCCAGCAGTTCGCCAAAGGGGTATGGCACAGATACGCAGTATTTT
CASSSPKGYGTDTQYF
>TRBJ2-5|-|TRBV7-7|-
TGTGCCAGCAGCTTAATGGCAGGCCAAGAGACCCAGTACTTC
CASSLMAGQETQYF
>TRBJ1-2|TRBD1|TRBV6-4|-
TGTGCCAGCAGTGAGTCTCAGGGGGGCGGCTACACCTTC
CASSESQGGGYTF
>TRBJ2-1|-|TRBV7-2|-
TGTGCCAGCAGCTCCCTACTAGTGGAGCAGTTCTTC
CASSSLLVEQFF
>TRBJ2-2|-|TRBV27|-
TGTGCCAGCAGTACAAACGGCTGGGGGCTTTTCGGGGAGCTGTTTTTT
CASSTNGWGLFGELFF
>TRBJ2-7|TRBD1|TRBV4-1|few
TGCGCCAGCAGCCAAGAGGTAGGACAGGGATACTACGAGCAGTACTTC
CASSQEVGQGYYEQYF
>TRBJ2-7|-|TRBV15|-
TGTGCCACCAGCTTTAGCGGAAGCTCCTACGAGCAGTACTTC
CATSFSGSSYEQYF
>TRBJ1-3|-|TRBV20-1|-
TGCAGTGCCCGAAGGGAGGGCACCATATATTTT
CSARREGTIYF
>TRBJ2-7|-|TRBV6-5|once
TGTGCCAGCAGTTACTCGAGCGGGCAGAACGAGCAGTACTTC
CASSYSSGQNEQYF
>TRBJ1-5|TRBD1|TRBV2|-
TGTGCCAGCAGCGAGGACAGGAGCAATCAGCCCCAGCATTTT
CASSEDRSNQPQHF